The clone carrying this TCR beta chain was counted a few times. Germline assignment: CDR1 MNHEY and CDR2 SVGEGT. The CDR3 is 12 residues long. Between the trimmed V and J ends, which lost 7 bases and 4 bases, there was a span of 11 bases. These data come from a study of patients and donors after allogeneic stem cell transplantation. TCRdb processed the RT-PCR reads anew with MiXCR; each CDR3 protein has one entry. The data show about a million distinct CDR3 sequences, under 20% seen once. Sequencing used blood, either unsorted or a sorted T cell fraction (not recorded which). The rearrangement links TRBV6-2 or TRBV6-3 to TRBJ2-7; D is unclear. The TCR comes from a human donor who was either an allogeneic HSCT recipient or a stem cell or donor lymphocyte infusion donor (not recorded which). It is not recorded whose cells these are; they may come from a transplant donor. The CDR3 bases are TGTGCCAGCACCCGGAACGAATACGAGCAGTACTTC. Residues: CASTRNEYEQYF.